Here is one TCR beta chain with its context. These data originate in a study of blood T cell repertoires in COVID-19. The repertoire was sequenced with immunoSEQ multiplex PCR; TCRdb's copy has only in-frame clones and lacks some. The data contain roughly 84,000 clones, 60% to 80% of them singletons. The V and J ends lost 1 base and 9 bases respectively, with 11 bases between them. This CDR3 has 13 residues. Germline loops: CDR1 SNHLY, CDR2 FYNNEI. The sequencing input was peripheral blood. The TCR sequence derives from a man aged 55 to 70 with COVID-19, enrolled during active disease. The rearrangement joins TRBV2 to TRBJ2-3; D remains ambiguous. The CDR3 DNA sequence: TGTGCCAGCAGTGAAGACAGAACGGCCACGCAGTATTTT. Amino acid sequence: CASSEDRTATQYF. The whole variable domain, remainder taken from reference TRBV2 and TRBJ2-3, is EPEVTQTPSHQVTQMGQEVILRCVPISNHLYFYWYRQILGQKVEFLVSFYNNEISEKSEIFDDQFSVERPDGSNFTLKIRSTKLEDSAMYFCASSEDRTATQYFGPGTRLTVL.